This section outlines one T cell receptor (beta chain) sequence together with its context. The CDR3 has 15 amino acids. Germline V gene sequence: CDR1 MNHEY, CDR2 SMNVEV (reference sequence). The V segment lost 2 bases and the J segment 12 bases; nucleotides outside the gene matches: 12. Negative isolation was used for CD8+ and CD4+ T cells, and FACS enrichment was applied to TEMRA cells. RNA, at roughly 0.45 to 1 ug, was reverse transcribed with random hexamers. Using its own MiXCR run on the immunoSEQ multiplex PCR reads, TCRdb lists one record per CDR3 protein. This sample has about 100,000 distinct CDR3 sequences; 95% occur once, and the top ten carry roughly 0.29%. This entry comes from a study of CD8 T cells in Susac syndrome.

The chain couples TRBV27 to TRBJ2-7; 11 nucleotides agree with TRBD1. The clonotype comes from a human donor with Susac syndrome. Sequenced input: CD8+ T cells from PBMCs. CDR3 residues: CASSLGTGGYYEVYF. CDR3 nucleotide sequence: TGTGCCAGCAGTTTAGGGACAGGGGGGTACTACGAAGTGTACTTC.